This note documents a single T cell receptor (beta chain) sequence. Its antigen is as yet unknown. This sample is part of a study of OX40 agonist ivuxolimab in advanced cancers. The CDR3 runs 13 residues. Germline lookup yields CDR1 KGHSH and CDR2 LQKENI. Trimming cost V 0 bases and J 5 bases, with 7 bases left between them. Only in-frame clones appear in the TCRdb table, and some are missing; sequencing was by immunoSEQ multiplex PCR. Here the sample spans 65,000 to 80,000 clones, just over 85% being singletons. Broader study findings: Among patients with partial responses at 0.1-3.0 mg/kg, clonal expansion was among the lowest.

The source is an adult with an advanced solid tumor such as melanoma, head and neck, liver or kidney cancer. Sequencing used CD4+ or CD8+ T cells sorted from blood, obtained in a trial of the OX40 agonist ivuxolimab. V is TRBV18 and J is TRBJ2-5; D is possibly TRBD2 (5 bases). The CDR3 region has the DNA TGTGCCAGCTCACCACCGAGAGGGGAGACCCAGTACTTC. It yields the protein CASSPPRGETQYF.